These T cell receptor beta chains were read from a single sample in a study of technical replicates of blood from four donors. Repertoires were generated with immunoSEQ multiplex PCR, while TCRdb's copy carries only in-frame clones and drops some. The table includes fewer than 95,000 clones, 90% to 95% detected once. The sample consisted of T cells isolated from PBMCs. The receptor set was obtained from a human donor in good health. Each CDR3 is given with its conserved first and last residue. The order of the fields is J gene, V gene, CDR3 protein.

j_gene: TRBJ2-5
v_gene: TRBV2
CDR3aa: CASRTSGGAFGGRPQYF

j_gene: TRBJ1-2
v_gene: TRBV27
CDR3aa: CASSLTGRGNYGYTF

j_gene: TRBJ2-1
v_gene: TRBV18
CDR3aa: CASSPTSGSDEQFF

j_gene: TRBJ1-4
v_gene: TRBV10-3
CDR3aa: CAINAGTGSDELFF

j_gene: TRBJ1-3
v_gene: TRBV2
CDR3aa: CARTTGEAGNTIYF

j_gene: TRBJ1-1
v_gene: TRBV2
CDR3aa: CAGLDEDTEAFF

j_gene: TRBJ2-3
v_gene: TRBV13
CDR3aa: CASSSSRVTDTQYF

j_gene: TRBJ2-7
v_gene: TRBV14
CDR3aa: CASSQVAYEQYF

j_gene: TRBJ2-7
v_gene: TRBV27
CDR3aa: CASSSRAMSSYEQYF

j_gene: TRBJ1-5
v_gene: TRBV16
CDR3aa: CASSPAGQPQHF

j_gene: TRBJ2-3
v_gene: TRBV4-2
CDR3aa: CASSQSSDTQYF

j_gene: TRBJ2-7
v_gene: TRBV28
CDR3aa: CASSRTSGSYEQYF

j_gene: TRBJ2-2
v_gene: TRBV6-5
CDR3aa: CASSYQTNTGELFF

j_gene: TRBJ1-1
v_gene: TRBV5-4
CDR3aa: CASGGQGAEAFF

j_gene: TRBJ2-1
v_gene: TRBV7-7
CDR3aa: CASSLLAGDNEQFF

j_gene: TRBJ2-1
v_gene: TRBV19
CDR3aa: CASSGGRGRLLDEQFF

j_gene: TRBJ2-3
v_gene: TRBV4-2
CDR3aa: CASSQEENTDTQYF